This passage covers 16 T cell receptor beta chains from one sample sequenced in a study of blood T cell repertoires in COVID-19. Some clones are missing from TCRdb's copy, which holds only in-frame ones; the method was immunoSEQ multiplex PCR. The table shows over 10,000 clones, with over 75% occurring only once. Sequenced input: peripheral blood. These TCRs come from a human donor in a cohort sampled during active COVID-19.

This rearrangement joins TRBV7-3 to TRBJ1-6; D is possibly TRBD1 (5 bases). The CDR3 sequence is 14 residues long. Trimming cost V 6 bases and J 10 bases, with 16 bases left between them. The V gene's germline CDR1 is SGHTA and CDR2 FQGTGA. The CDR3 here is CASSQGVGWSPLHF. For the CDR3, the DNA is TGTGCCAGCAGTCAAGGGGTAGGCTGGTCACCCCTCCACTTT.

The chain uses TRBV7-6 and TRBJ2-5, with 11 bases fitting TRBD1. The CDR3 has 16 amino acids. CDR1 SGHVS and CDR2 FNYEAQ come from the germline V gene. The ends lost 3 bases at V and 4 bases at J; junction bases unmatched: 7. CDR3: CASSLRGQGGIETQYF. In DNA, the CDR3 is TGTGCCAGCAGCTTGCGGGGACAGGGGGGGATAGAGACCCAGTACTTC.

V and J are TRBV7-2 and TRBJ2-5; D is perhaps TRBD2 (5 bases). There are 14 residues in the CDR3. The V end was cut by 5 bases, the J end by 5 bases, with 15 bases between. The V gene's germline CDR1 is SGHTA and CDR2 FQGNSA. In nucleotides, the CDR3 is TGTGCCAGCAGCCTAGACACGGGATGGGAGACCCAGTACTTC. It translates to CASSLDTGWETQYF.

The rearrangement joins TRBV28 to TRBJ2-1, with 10 bases identical to TRBD1. V dropped 6 bases and J dropped 0; count of bases not matched to a gene: 14. Per germline, CDR1 MDHEN and CDR2 SYDVKM. There are 19 residues in the CDR3. CDR3 sequence (DNA): TGTGCCAGCAGCGATCCGAGGGACAGGGGCCCCAGCTCCTACAATGAGCAGTTCTTC. As protein: CASSDPRDRGPSSYNEQFF.

V usage is TRBV7-6 and J usage is TRBJ1-4; no clear D gene. Between the trimmed V and J ends, which lost 0 bases and 1 base, there was a span of 12 bases. The length of the CDR3 is 17 residues. Germline lookup yields CDR1 SGHVS and CDR2 FNYEAQ. The CDR3 DNA sequence: TGTGCCAGCAGCTTAGCGCTGGGAGCGGAAACTAATGAAAAACTGTTTTTT. Residues: CASSLALGAETNEKLFF.

The gene calls are TRBV18 and TRBJ2-7, with TRBD2 identical over 10 bases. The J segment lost 3 bases and the V segment lost 1 base, leaving 3 bases of the junction unmatched. The CDR3 extends over 15 amino acids. The germline CDR1 and CDR2 sequences are KGHSH and LQKENI. CDR3 protein: CASSPRLAGDYEQYF. The CDR3 DNA reads TGTGCCAGCTCACCACGCCTAGCGGGAGACTACGAGCAGTACTTC.

This clone was recorded once. The rearrangement uses TRBV2 and TRBJ2-7; 8 bases map to TRBD1. The CDR3 loop spans 16 amino acids. Germline-derived CDR1 and CDR2 are SNHLY and FYNNEI. V was clipped by 3 bases and J by 2 bases; unmatched bases: 9. The DNA for the CDR3 is TGTGCCAGCAGTGACTCGTCGGGACAGGTAGCCTACGAGCAGTACTTC. Its protein is CASSDSSGQVAYEQYF.

This chain connects TRBV30 to TRBJ2-2; TRBD1 might be the D (6 bases). V was pared by 3 bases and J by 1 base, with 9 bases between. The CDR3 has 14 residues. Germline V CDR1 and CDR2: GTSNPN, SVGIG (reference sequence). CDR3 protein: CAWSRQENTGELFF. The CDR3, as DNA: TGTGCCTGGAGCCGACAGGAGAACACCGGGGAGCTGTTTTTT.

CDR3 sequence (DNA): TGTGCCAGCAGCCAAGATGGAGGGCGAGCGACTGAAGCTTTCTTT. Protein: CASSQDGGRATEAFF. The V call is TRBV4-2, the J call TRBJ1-1; D is undetermined. The CDR3 extends over 15 amino acids. V was trimmed by 0 bases and J by 5 bases, leaving 13 bases between them. In germline, CDR1 is LGHNA, CDR2 YNFKEQ.

The DNA for the CDR3 is TGCAGCGTTGTAATTGAGACCCAGTACTTC. It encodes CSVVIETQYF. The rearrangement joins TRBV29-1 to TRBJ2-5, with D uncertain. CDR3 length: 10 residues. Trimming pared 4 bases from V and 5 bases from J, leaving 5 bases between. The germline V gene has CDR1 SQVTM and CDR2 ANQGSEA.

V and J are TRBV18 and TRBJ1-5, with D hard to call. Germline V gene sequence: CDR1 KGHSH, CDR2 LQKENI. Trimming left V 2 bases short and J 11 bases short, with 13 bases between. This CDR3 comprises 13 residues. The CDR3, as DNA: TGTGCCAGCTCACCAGGAGGGTATGAAGCCCAGCATTTT. Protein sequence: CASSPGGYEAQHF.

This clone was detected only a few times. The chain combines TRBV12-2 with TRBJ1-5; the table's D call, TRBD1, was not checked against the DNA. TRBV12-2 is labeled a pseudogene. This CDR3 has 18 residues. This CDR3 reads CASRLVGQGGEGDQPQHF. CDR3 sequence (DNA): TGTGCAAGTCGCTTAGTCGGTCAGGGCGGTGAAGGGGATCAGCCCCAGCATTTT.

V is TRBV10-1 and J is TRBJ2-7; 8 nucleotides align to TRBD1. The germline gives CDR1 WNHNN, CDR2 SYGVQD (reference sequence). This CDR3 spans 13 amino acids. Trimming took 7 bases from V and 5 from J; bases not matched to a gene: 7. CDR3 region: CASNGQGEDEQYF. CDR3 in DNA: TGCGCCAGCAACGGACAGGGAGAGGACGAGCAGTACTTC.

This clone came up a few times. The chain links TRBV6-2 or TRBV6-3 to TRBJ1-5; 10 positions match TRBD1. Germline V gene sequence: CDR1 MNHEY, CDR2 SVGEGT. Trimming took 0 bases from V and 3 from J; bases not matched to a gene: 2. This CDR3 spans 16 amino acids. Written as DNA, the CDR3 is TGTGCCAGCAGTTACTCGACAGGGGGCTACAATCAGCCCCAGCATTTT. Translation gives CASSYSTGGYNQPQHF.

The chain has TRBV5-1 and TRBJ2-5; 8 nucleotides agree with TRBD2. The germline gives CDR1 SGHRS, CDR2 YFSETQ. The CDR3 runs 15 residues. V gave up 0 bases and J gave up 2 bases; unmatched junction bases: 3. The CDR3 bases are TGCGCCAGCAGCTTGGTAGGCGGGGGGCAAGAGACCCAGTACTTC. It specifies CASSLVGGGQETQYF.

This rearrangement joins TRBV19 to TRBJ1-2; D is uncertain. CDR1 is LNHDA and CDR2 is SQIVND in the germline V gene (reference sequence). V was trimmed by 5 bases and J by 7 bases, leaving 17 bases between them. The CDR3 sequence is 14 residues long. CDR3 sequence (DNA): TGTGCCAGTAGTCAGGAAGGAAAAGTAGGTGGCTACACCTTC. It is translated as CASSQEGKVGGYTF. Filled out from reference TRBV19 and TRBJ1-2, the complete variable domain reads DGGITQSPKYLFRKEGQNVTLSCEQNLNHDAMYWYRQDPGQGLRLIYYSQIVNDFQKGDIAEGYSVSREKKESFPLTVTSAQKNPTAFYLCASSQEGKVGGYTFGSGTRLTVV.